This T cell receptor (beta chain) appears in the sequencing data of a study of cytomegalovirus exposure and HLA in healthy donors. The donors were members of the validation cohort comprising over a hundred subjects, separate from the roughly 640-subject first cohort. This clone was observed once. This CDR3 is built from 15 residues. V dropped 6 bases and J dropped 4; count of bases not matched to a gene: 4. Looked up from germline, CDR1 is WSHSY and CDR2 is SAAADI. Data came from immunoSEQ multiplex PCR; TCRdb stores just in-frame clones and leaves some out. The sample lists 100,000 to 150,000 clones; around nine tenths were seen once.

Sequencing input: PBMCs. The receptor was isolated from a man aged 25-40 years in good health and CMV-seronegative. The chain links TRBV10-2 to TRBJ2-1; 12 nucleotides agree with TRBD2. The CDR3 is CASSLGLAGYNEQFF. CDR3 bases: TGCGCCAGCAGCTTAGGACTAGCGGGGTACAATGAGCAGTTCTTC.